A selection of T cell receptor beta chains follows, all from one sample in a study of blood T cell repertoires in COVID-19. Only in-frame clones appear in the TCRdb table, and some are missing; sequencing was by immunoSEQ multiplex PCR. The table records about 15,000 clones, around 85% of them present only once. Material for sequencing was peripheral blood. These TCRs come from a human donor in a cohort sampled during active COVID-19. Both conserved end residues are part of each CDR3. A D gene is named only where the DNA matches it firmly.

>NA|TRBV5-4
CASSFDIYGYTF
>TRBD2|TRBV3-1/TRBV3-2
CASSHTSGGTYEQYF
>NA|TRBV10-3
CAISEFDEQFF
>TRBD1|TRBV6-6
CASSRNPGQGVYGYTF
>NA|TRBV4-3
CASSQDPLFTGELFF
>NA|TRBV6-5
CASSYFRGGGTDTQYF
>TRBD2|TRBV4-1
CASSQAFPGSGGFSRETQYF
>NA|TRBV9
CASSREPDNSPLHF
>TRBD1|TRBV3-1/TRBV3-2
CASSQGQGRNSPLHF
>TRBD1|TRBV27
CASSNRGTGGEKLFF
>NA|TRBV4-1
CASSQLGGSDSPLHF
>TRBD2|TRBV6-5
CASRGGSDEQFF
>TRBD1|TRBV2
CASIEGGQGIAGNTIYF
>NA|TRBV5-4
CASSWGPGLINYGYTF
>TRBD1|TRBV18
CASSPFTGGLSYEQYF
>TRBD1|TRBV6-5
CASSYRGPQETQYF
>NA|TRBV30
CAWTRKGYRSLGGANVLTF
>NA|TRBV5-4
CASSLHQGSGNTIYF
>NA|TRBV6-5
CASSTLRPPSNIQYF
>NA|TRBV29-1
CSVVPGNSLGEQYF
>NA|TRBV12-3/TRBV12-4
CASRYQETQYF
>TRBD2|TRBV4-2
CASSPELAHTPTDTQYF
>TRBD1|TRBV27
CASSMDRGYGYTF
>TRBD1|TRBV5-4
CASSPPGQPFSGANVLTF
>TRBD1|TRBV18
CASSPKGTGQGNNEQFF
>TRBD2|TRBV7-9
CASSLGLAGGVTDTQYF
>TRBD1|TRBV7-9
CASSRRDRGRLGETQYF
>NA|TRBV9
CASSFSEGYGYTF
>NA|TRBV5-8
CASSLGSAGEQPQHF
>NA|TRBV14
CASSQESAIGNTEAFF
>NA|TRBV4-3
CASSQYSSYEQYF
>TRBD1|TRBV10-3
CAISRTGGNYGYTF
>NA|TRBV19
CASSIGRQEDESPLHF
>NA|TRBV6-6
CASSLSGTEAFF
>TRBD1|TRBV10-3
CAISDPDRGFDGYTF
>TRBD2|TRBV7-6
CASSLELRGGTGELFF
>NA|TRBV7-3
CASSPVGNQPGRAGTEAFF
>TRBD2|TRBV7-3
CASSLTLAGPGETQYF
>TRBD2|TRBV4-3
CASRRSGGDGANVLTF
>NA|TRBV7-9
CASTVQGGVGELFF